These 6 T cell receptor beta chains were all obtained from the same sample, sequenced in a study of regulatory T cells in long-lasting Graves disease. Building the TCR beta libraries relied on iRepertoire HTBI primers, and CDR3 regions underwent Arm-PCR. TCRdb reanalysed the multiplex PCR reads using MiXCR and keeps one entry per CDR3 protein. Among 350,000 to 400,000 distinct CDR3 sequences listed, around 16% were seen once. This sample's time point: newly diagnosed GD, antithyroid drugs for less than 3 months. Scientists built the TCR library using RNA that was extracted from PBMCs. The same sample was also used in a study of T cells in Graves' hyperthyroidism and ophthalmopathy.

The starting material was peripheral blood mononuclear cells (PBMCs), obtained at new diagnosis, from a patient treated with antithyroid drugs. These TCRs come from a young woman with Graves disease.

The CDR3, as DNA: TGCAGCGTTGCCCCGGGCGGGGTTCAAGATACGCAGTATTTT. Protein sequence: CSVAPGGVQDTQYF. V gene TRBV29-1 combines with J gene TRBJ2-3, with D perhaps matching TRBD2 (6 bases). This CDR3 is 14 amino acids long. Deletions cut 4 bases from V and 5 bases from J, with 16 bases between. Germline assignment: CDR1 SQVTM and CDR2 ANQGSEA.

CDR3 in DNA: TGTGCCAGCAGGCAGCTATGGAACGCGGGGGGCTACACCTTC. Amino acid sequence: CASRQLWNAGGYTF. The chain joins TRBV7-2 to TRBJ1-2; D ambiguous. The germline V and J ends were trimmed by 6 bases and 8 bases, with 19 bases remaining between them. This CDR3 is 14 amino acids long. Per the germline V gene, CDR1 is SGHTA and CDR2 is FQGNSA.

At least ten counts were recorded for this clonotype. CDR3 loop: CASSVYNEQFF. CDR3 in DNA: TGTGCCAGCAGTGTCTACAATGAGCAGTTCTTC. The chain uses TRBV2 and TRBJ2-1; D is unclear. This CDR3 is 11 amino acids long. V was trimmed by 4 bases and J by 3 bases, leaving 1 base between them. Germline CDR1 and CDR2: SNHLY and FYNNEI.

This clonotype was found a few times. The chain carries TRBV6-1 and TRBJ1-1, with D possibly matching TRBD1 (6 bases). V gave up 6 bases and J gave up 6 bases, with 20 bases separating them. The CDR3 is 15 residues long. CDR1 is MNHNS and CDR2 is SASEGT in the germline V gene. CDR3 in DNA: TGTGCCAGCAGGCGGGGAGGGGGAGCCCTCTCTGAAGCTTTCTTT. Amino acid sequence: CASRRGGGALSEAFF.

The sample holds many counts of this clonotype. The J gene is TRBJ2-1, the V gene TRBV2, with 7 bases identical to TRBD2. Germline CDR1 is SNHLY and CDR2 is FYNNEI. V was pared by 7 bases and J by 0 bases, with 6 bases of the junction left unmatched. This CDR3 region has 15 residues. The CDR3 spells CASIREDPSYNEQFF. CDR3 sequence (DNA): TGTGCCAGCATCCGGGAGGACCCCTCCTACAATGAGCAGTTCTTC.

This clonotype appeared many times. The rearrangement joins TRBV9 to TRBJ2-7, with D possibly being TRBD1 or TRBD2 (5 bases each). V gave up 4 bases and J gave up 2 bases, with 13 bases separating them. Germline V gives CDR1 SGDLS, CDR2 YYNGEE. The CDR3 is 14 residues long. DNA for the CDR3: TGTGCCAGCAGCCCGGGACGGATACCCTACGAGCAGTACTTC. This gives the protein CASSPGRIPYEQYF.